This TCR beta chain was obtained from a study of blood T cell repertoires in COVID-19. Across the whole study: COVID-19 samples, acute and convalescent, were from the United States, Italy and Spain. T cells, B-cell-depleted T cells, or PBMCs provided the cDNA or gDNA that served as material.

In the authors' workflow: Reference gene primer amplification in the assay estimated nucleated cell counts. TCRdb's copy holds only in-frame clones and misses some; the assay was immunoSEQ multiplex PCR. V and J calls plus clone size are reproduced from that table; the DNA served to infer D and trimming. The table lists 120,000 to 150,000 clones, 79% of them singletons. V was clipped by 6 bases and J by 6 bases, with 12 bases between them. Germline V gene data show CDR1 as PRHDT and CDR2 as FYEKMQ (reference sequence). The CDR3 length is 12 residues. This clone has a single count. The sequence came from a man aged 55 to 70 with acute or convalescent COVID-19. The material sequenced was peripheral blood. This rearrangement joins TRBV13 to TRBJ2-7; TRBD2 is a possible D gene (5 bases). This CDR3 reads CASSGSEGEQYF. The CDR3 DNA reads as TGTGCCAGCAGTGGCAGCGAGGGCGAGCAGTACTTC.